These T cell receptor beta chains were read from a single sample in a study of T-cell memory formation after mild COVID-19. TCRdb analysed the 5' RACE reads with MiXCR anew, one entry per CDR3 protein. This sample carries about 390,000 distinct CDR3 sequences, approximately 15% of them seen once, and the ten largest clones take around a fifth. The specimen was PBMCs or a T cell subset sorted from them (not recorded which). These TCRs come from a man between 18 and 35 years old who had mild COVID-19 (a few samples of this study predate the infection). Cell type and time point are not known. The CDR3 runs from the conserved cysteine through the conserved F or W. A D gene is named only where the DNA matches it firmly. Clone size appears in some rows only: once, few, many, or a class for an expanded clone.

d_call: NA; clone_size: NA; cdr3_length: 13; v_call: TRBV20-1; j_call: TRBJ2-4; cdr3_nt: TGCAGTGCTAGAGCGGCGGGTCTTGGCATTCAGTACTTC; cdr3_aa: CSARAAGLGIQYF
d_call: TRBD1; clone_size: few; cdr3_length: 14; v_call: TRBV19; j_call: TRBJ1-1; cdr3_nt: TGTGCCAGTAACTCTTACAGGGGGGCCACTGAAGCTTTCTTT; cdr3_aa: CASNSYRGATEAFF
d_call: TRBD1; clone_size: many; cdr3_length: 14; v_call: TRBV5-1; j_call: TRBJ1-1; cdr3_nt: TGTGCCAGCAGTTTAGACAGGGCGAACACTGAAGCTTTCTTT; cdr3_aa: CASSLDRANTEAFF
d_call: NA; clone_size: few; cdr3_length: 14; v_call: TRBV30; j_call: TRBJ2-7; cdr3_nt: TGTGCCTGGATCTACGGTGGGGGAACGGGCGAGCAGTACTTC; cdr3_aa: CAWIYGGGTGEQYF
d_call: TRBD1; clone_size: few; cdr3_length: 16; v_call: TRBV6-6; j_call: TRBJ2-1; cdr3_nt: TGTGCCAGCAGTTACGGGGAACAGGGGGCCCGCAATGAGCAGTTCTTC; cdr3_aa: CASSYGEQGARNEQFF
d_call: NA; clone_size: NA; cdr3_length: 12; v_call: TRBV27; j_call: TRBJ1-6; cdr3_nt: TGTGCCAGCGGGCGGAGTAGCTCACCCCTCCACTTT; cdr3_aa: CASGRSSSPLHF
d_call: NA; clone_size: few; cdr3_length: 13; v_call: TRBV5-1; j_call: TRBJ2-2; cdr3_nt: TGCGCCAGCAGCTTGCCCGACACCGGGGAGCTGTTTTTT; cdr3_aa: CASSLPDTGELFF
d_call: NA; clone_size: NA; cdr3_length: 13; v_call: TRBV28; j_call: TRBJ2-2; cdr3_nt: TGTGCCAGCCGGGTAACGAACACCGGGGAGCTGTTTTTT; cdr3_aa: CASRVTNTGELFF
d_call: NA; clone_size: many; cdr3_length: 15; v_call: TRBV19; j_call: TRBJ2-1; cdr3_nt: TGTGCCAGTAGTACCCTGTTTCCTACCTACAATGAGCAGTTCTTC; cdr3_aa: CASSTLFPTYNEQFF
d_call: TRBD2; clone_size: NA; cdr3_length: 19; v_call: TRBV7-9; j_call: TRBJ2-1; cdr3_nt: TGTGCCAGCAGCTTAGCGGTAATAGCGGGAGGGAGCTCCTACAATGAGCAGTTCTTC; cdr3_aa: CASSLAVIAGGSSYNEQFF
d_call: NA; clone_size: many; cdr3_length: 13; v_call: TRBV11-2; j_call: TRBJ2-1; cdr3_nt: TGTGCCAGCAGCCAGGCGCGTCACAATGAGCAGTTCTTC; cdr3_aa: CASSQARHNEQFF
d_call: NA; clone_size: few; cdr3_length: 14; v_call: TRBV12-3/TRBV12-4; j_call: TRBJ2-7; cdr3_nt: TGTGCCAGCAGTCCGCGGGACGGAACCTACGAGCAGTACTTC; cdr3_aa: CASSPRDGTYEQYF
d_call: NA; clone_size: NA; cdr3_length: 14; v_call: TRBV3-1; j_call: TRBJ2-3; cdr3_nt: TGTGCCAGCAGCCAAGCCCGTGGTGACGATACGCAGTATTTT; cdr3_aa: CASSQARGDDTQYF
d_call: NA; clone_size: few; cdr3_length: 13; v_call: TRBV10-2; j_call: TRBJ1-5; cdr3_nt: TGCGCCAGCAGTGAGGCCAGCTATCAGCCCCAGCATTTT; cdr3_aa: CASSEASYQPQHF
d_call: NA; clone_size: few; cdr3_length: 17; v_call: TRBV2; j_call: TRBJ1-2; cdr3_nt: TGTGCCAGCAGGCCCGACGGGGGTAGCAACCTTAACTATGGCTACACCTTC; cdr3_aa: CASRPDGGSNLNYGYTF
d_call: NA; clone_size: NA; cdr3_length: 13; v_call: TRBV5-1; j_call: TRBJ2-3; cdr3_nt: TGCGCCAGCAGCCCTCCCGACTCAGATACGCAGTATTTT; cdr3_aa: CASSPPDSDTQYF
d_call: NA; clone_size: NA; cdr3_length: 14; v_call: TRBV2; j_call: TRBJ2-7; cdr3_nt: TGTGCCAGCAGTGAAGAGGGCCAATCCTACGAGCAGTACTTC; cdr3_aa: CASSEEGQSYEQYF
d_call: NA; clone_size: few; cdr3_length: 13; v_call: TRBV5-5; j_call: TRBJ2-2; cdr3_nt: TGTGCCAGCAGCCTACTACAGCGCGGGGAGCTGTTTTTT; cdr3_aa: CASSLLQRGELFF
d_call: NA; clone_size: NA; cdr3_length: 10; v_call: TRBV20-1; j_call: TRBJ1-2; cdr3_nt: TGCCAGACAGTGAACTATGGCTACACCTTC; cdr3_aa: CQTVNYGYTF
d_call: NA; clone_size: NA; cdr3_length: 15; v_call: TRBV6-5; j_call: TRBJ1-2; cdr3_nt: TGTGCCAGCAGTGGGACCGCCGGTATCCTCTATGGCTACACCTTC; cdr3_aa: CASSGTAGILYGYTF
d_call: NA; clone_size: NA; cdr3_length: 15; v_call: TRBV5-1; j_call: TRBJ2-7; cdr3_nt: TGCGCCAGCAGCTCCGCCGGGACCCCCGGCTACGAGCAGTACTTC; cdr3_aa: CASSSAGTPGYEQYF
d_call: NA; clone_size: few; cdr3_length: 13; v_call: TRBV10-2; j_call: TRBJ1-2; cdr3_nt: TGCGCCAGCAATCCAGGGGTTGGGTATGGCTACACCTTC; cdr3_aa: CASNPGVGYGYTF
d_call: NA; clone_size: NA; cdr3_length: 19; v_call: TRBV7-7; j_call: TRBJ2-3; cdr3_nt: TGTGCTAGCACTTCGCCTCAATTTCCGGGACTCAACGGGTACGGTACGCAGTATTTT; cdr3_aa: CASTSPQFPGLNGYGTQYF
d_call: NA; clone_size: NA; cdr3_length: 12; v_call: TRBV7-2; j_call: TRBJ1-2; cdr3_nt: TGTGCCAGCACCGCTTGGAGGAGGACACAAACCTTC; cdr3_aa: CASTAWRRTQTF
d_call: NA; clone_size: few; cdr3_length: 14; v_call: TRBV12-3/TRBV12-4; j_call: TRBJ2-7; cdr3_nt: TGTGCCAGCAGCCCAGCCTTACAGGGTTACGAGCAGTACTTC; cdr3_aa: CASSPALQGYEQYF
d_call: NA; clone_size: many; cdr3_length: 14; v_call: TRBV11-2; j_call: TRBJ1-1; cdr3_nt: TGTGCCAGCAGCTTAGGACGGCTGAACACTGAAGCTTTCTTT; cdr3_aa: CASSLGRLNTEAFF
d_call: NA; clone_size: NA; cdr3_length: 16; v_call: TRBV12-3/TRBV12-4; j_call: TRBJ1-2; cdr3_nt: TGTGCCAGCAGTTTAGCTTCAGGGATGGCTAACTATGGCTACACCTTC; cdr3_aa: CASSLASGMANYGYTF
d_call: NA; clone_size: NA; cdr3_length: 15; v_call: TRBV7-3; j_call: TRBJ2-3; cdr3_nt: TGTGCCAGCAGCTTATTGGGGGTCGGCACAGATACGCAGTATTTT; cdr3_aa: CASSLLGVGTDTQYF
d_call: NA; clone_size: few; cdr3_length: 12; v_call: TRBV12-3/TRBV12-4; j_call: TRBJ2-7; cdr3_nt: TGTGCCAGCAGCCAAAGGGTCGGCGAGCAGTACTTC; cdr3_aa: CASSQRVGEQYF
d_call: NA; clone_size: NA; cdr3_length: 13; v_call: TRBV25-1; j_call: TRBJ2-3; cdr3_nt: TGTGCCAGCAGTGTCCACGGCACAGATACGCAGTATTTT; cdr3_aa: CASSVHGTDTQYF
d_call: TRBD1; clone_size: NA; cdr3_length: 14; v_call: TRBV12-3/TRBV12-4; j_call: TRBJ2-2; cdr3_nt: TGTGCCAGCAGTCCACACAGGGGCCCCGGGGAGCTGTTTTTT; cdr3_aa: CASSPHRGPGELFF
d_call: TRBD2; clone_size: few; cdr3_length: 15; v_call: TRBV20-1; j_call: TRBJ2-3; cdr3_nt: TGCAGTGCTAGTTGGTTGCTAGCGGGGGTGGATACGCAGTATTTT; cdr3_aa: CSASWLLAGVDTQYF
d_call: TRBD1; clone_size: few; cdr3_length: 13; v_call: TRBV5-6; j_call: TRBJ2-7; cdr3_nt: TGTGCCAGCAGCCGTAACAGGGGGGCCGAGCAGTACTTC; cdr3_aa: CASSRNRGAEQYF
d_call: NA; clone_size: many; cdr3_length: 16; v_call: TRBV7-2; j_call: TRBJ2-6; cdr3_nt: TGTGCCAGCAGCCCGACCGGGGGTTCAGGGGCCAACGTCCTGACTTTC; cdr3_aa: CASSPTGGSGANVLTF
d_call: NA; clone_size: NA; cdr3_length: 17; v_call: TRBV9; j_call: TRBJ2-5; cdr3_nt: TGTGCCAGCAGCGTGGGGGGACAGACAACCGAGCAAGAGACCCAGTACTTC; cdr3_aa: CASSVGGQTTEQETQYF
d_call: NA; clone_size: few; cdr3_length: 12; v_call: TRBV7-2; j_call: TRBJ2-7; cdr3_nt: TGTGCCAGCGGGGACTTCGCGTACGAGCAGTACTTC; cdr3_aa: CASGDFAYEQYF